These 22 T cell receptor beta chains share one sample of origin, sequenced in a study of T-cell reconstitution after alpha-beta-depleted transplantation in children. TCRbeta library construction was performed incorporating unique molecular identifiers. TCRdb re-called the PCR reads with MiXCR, one entry per CDR3 protein. The sample carries roughly 160,000 distinct CDR3 sequences, roughly 11% recorded once. The source material was PBMCs, sampled before TCRalphabeta/CD19-depleted stem cell transplant. Receptor source: a boy younger than 10 with acute myeloid leukemia, due to receive a stem cell transplant.

This clonotype has ten or more counts. This chain links TRBV20-1 with TRBJ2-1; TRBD2 agrees at 7 bases. J gave up 2 bases and V 5 bases, and 9 bases lay outside the gene matches. Germline CDR1 is DFQATT and CDR2 is SNEGSKA (reference sequence). The CDR3 is 15 amino acids. The CDR3 DNA is TGCAGTGCTCCCCCCGCTAGCGGCACCTACAATGAGCAGTTCTTC. Translating gives CSAPPASGTYNEQFF.

This clonotype was recorded at least ten times. The chain is built from TRBV7-9 and TRBJ2-1; the match to TRBD2 covers 9 bases. CDR3 size: 15 residues. Germline assignment: CDR1 SEHNR and CDR2 FQNEAQ (reference sequence). Trimming took 3 bases from V and 8 from J; bases not matched to a gene: 8. Here the CDR3 DNA reads TGTGCCAGCAGCTTTTGGCGGGGGGGCCAGGATGAGCAGTTCTTC. This gives the protein CASSFWRGGQDEQFF.

This clonotype showed up many times. The V gene is TRBV9, the J gene TRBJ1-6, with 9 nucleotides matching TRBD1. Germline assignment: CDR1 SGDLS and CDR2 YYNGEE. The CDR3 length is 18 residues. V dropped 0 bases and J dropped 2; count of bases not matched to a gene: 6. This chain's CDR3 is CASSVGSGQGAYNSPLHF. The CDR3 DNA reads as TGTGCCAGCAGCGTAGGGTCGGGACAGGGCGCCTATAATTCACCCCTCCACTTT.

Many counts were recorded for this clonotype. CDR3 residues: CASRQDWTDTQYF. The DNA of the CDR3 is TGCGCCAGCAGGCAGGACTGGACAGATACGCAGTATTTT. The rearrangement joins TRBV5-1 to TRBJ2-3, with D tentatively TRBD2 (5 bases). V lost 5 bases to trimming and J lost 3 bases, with 10 bases between them. This CDR3 contains 13 residues. Germline loops: CDR1 SGHRS, CDR2 YFSETQ.

This clonotype was counted many times. The rearrangement joins TRBV5-1 to TRBJ2-7, with a tentative D call TRBD2 (5 bases). V shed 0 bases and J shed 3 bases, with 13 bases lying between them. The CDR3 has 15 amino acids. Looked up from germline, CDR1 is SGHRS and CDR2 is YFSETQ. The CDR3 reads CASSLGAGRGYEQYF. CDR3 nucleotide sequence: TGCGCCAGCAGCTTGGGGGCAGGCCGGGGCTACGAGCAGTACTTC.

This clonotype was detected only a few times. This CDR3 fails to terminate in the conserved phenylalanine or tryptophan, so it likely reflects a read error. The DNA is omitted, as the CDR3 cannot be located on it reliably, and the CDR3 follows TCRdb's listing. V is TRBV6-6 and J is TRBJ1-6. Looked up from germline, CDR1 is MNHNY and CDR2 is SVGAGI (reference sequence). The CDR3 numbers 9 amino acids, ends counted. Here the CDR3 reads CASSYRVNL.

Ten or more counts support this clonotype. This chain connects TRBV27 to TRBJ1-4; weak D call: TRBD1 (5 bases). This CDR3 has 19 amino acids. The V gene's germline CDR1 is MNHEY and CDR2 SMNVEV (reference sequence). V was clipped by 3 bases and J by 0 bases, with 20 bases between them. DNA for the CDR3: TGTGCCAGCAGTTTGAGGGGTCCGGACAATTCCGCAACTAATGAAAAACTGTTTTTT. The encoded protein is CASSLRGPDNSATNEKLFF.

This clonotype was detected many times. The V gene is TRBV12-3 or TRBV12-4, the J gene TRBJ1-5, with D unclear. Trimming left V 8 bases short and J 0 bases short, with 8 bases between. This CDR3 spans 13 amino acids. The CDR3 reads CASGQFSNQPQHF. The DNA of the CDR3 is TGTGCCAGCGGGCAGTTTAGCAATCAGCCCCAGCATTTT.

This clonotype occurred many times. This chain uses TRBV7-9 with TRBJ2-7; maybe TRBD1 (5 bases). The CDR3 is made up of 16 amino acids. Germline CDR1 reads SEHNR; CDR2 reads FQNEAQ (reference sequence). V was trimmed by 4 bases and J by 0 bases, leaving 16 bases between them. CDR3 amino acids: CASSSSTEPHSYEQYV. In DNA form, the CDR3 reads TGTGCCAGCAGCTCATCGACAGAACCACACTCCTACGAGCAGTACGTC.

About this clonotype itself: A clone one base away is much larger, so this may be a read error. The chain employs TRBV12-3 or TRBV12-4 and TRBJ1-2; TRBD1 agrees at 8 bases. The CDR3 loop spans 14 amino acids. The trim removed 8 bases at V and 8 bases at J, leaving 13 bases unmatched. CDR3 amino acids: CASGQTGAGGGYTF. As DNA, the CDR3 is TGTGCCAGCGGTCAGACAGGGGCTGGCGGGGGCTACACCTTC.

This clonotype was picked up many times. The chain uses TRBV20-1 and TRBJ2-5; D is tentatively TRBD1 or TRBD2 (5 bases each). This CDR3 contains 12 residues. Trimming left V 5 bases short and J 5 bases short, with 12 bases between. The germline V gene encodes CDR1 DFQATT and CDR2 SNEGSKA (reference sequence). The CDR3: CSAVAREETQYF. In DNA form, the CDR3 reads TGCAGTGCTGTTGCCAGGGAGGAGACCCAGTACTTC.

This clonotype appeared many times. The V gene is TRBV6-1, the J gene TRBJ1-4; 9 bases fit TRBD1. This CDR3 is 13 amino acids long. CDR1 and CDR2 (germline): MNHNS, SASEGT. Trimming took 6 bases from V and 8 from J; bases not matched to a gene: 4. The CDR3 spells CASSGTGNEKLFF. The CDR3 nucleotides read TGTGCCAGCAGCGGGACAGGGAACGAAAAACTGTTTTTT.

This clonotype was counted ten times or more. This sequence joins TRBV12-3 or TRBV12-4 and TRBJ2-6; weak D call: TRBD1 (6 bases). The ends were cut back, 6 bases at V and 0 bases at J, with 15 bases in the middle. The CDR3 covers 17 residues. Here the CDR3 DNA reads TGTGCCAGCAGCCAGACAGGAACTTTCTCTGGGGCCAACGTCCTGACTTTC. Amino acids: CASSQTGTFSGANVLTF.

This clonotype has a handful of counts. The chain carries TRBV30 and TRBJ1-4, with unresolved D. Trimming stripped 6 bases from V and 8 bases from J, with 16 bases between. Germline V gene lookup returns CDR1 GTSNPN and CDR2 SVGIG (reference sequence). This CDR3 is 13 amino acids long. The CDR3 region is CACFGSPGEKLFF. In DNA form, the CDR3 reads TGTGCCTGTTTCGGCAGCCCCGGGGAAAAACTGTTTTTT.

The sample holds many counts of this clonotype. The genes are TRBV29-1 and TRBJ2-5; 14 nucleotides agree with TRBD2. The CDR3 runs 14 residues. Germline assignment: CDR1 SQVTM and CDR2 ANQGSEA. The junction had 4 bases not matched to a gene; V was cut back by 3 bases and J by 7 bases. As DNA, the CDR3 is TGCAGCGTTGAGGGACTAGCGGGGGTAGCGACCCAGTACTTC. This encodes CSVEGLAGVATQYF.

This clonotype was recorded at least ten times. The chain couples TRBV24-1 to TRBJ2-1, with D unclear. The CDR3 sequence is 12 residues long. The V end was cut by 4 bases, the J end by 5 bases, with 5 bases between. Germline V CDR1 and CDR2: KGHDR, SFDVKD. CDR3 DNA sequence: TGTGCCACCAGTGAACTTAACAATGAGCAGTTCTTC. Protein sequence: CATSELNNEQFF.

This clonotype was detected ten times or more. This chain uses TRBV5-1 with TRBJ2-5; 8 bases fit TRBD2. CDR1 and CDR2 (germline): SGHRS, YFSETQ. The CDR3 consists of 15 residues. The V segment lost 4 bases and the J segment 5 bases; nucleotides outside the gene matches: 10. CDR3 in DNA: TGCGCCAGCAGCCTCACCGGGACTAGTCGGGAGACCCAGTACTTC. This sequence encodes CASSLTGTSRETQYF.

To note about this clonotype: Lacking the conserved final phenylalanine or tryptophan, this CDR3 likely reflects a read error. The V gene is TRBV6-5, the J gene TRBJ2-3; a weak D match, TRBD1 (6 bases). V was clipped by 0 bases and J by 2 bases, with 9 bases between them. This CDR3 is 15 amino acids long. CDR1 is MNHEY, CDR2 SVGAGI, per germline. CDR3 sequence: CASSYSPGVTDTQYS. The CDR3 bases are TGTGCCAGCAGTTACTCACCAGGGGTCACAGATACGCAGTATTCT.

This clonotype occurred many times. CDR3 amino acids: CASSSRAHYEQYF. The CDR3, as DNA: TGTGCCAGTAGTAGTCGGGCTCACTACGAGCAGTACTTC. The chain couples TRBV19 to TRBJ2-7; D is unclear. Germline CDR1 and CDR2: LNHDA and SQIVND (reference sequence). V lost 4 bases and J 3 bases, leaving 10 bases between the germline ends. There are 13 residues in the CDR3.

This clonotype appeared many times. V usage is TRBV20-1 and J usage is TRBJ2-7; D is ambiguous. This CDR3 spans 13 amino acids. V was shortened by 3 bases and J by 0 bases, with 9 bases between the two germline ends. The germline V gene encodes CDR1 DFQATT and CDR2 SNEGSKA (reference sequence). The CDR3 region has the DNA TGCAGTGCTAGTCCCGGATCCTCCTACGAGCAGTACTTC. This sequence encodes CSASPGSSYEQYF.

The table lists this clonotype with a few counts. The V and J genes are TRBV12-3 or TRBV12-4 and TRBJ1-2, with unresolved D. This CDR3 is built from 13 residues. The germline V and J ends were trimmed by 5 bases and 12 bases, with 19 bases remaining between them. The CDR3 DNA reads TGTGCCAGCAGTATCAATCGCGGGGTGAGAAACACCTTC. Protein: CASSINRGVRNTF.

Worth noting for this clonotype: A much larger clonotype is one base distant, so this may be a read error. The chain joins TRBV12-3 or TRBV12-4 to TRBJ2-1; no firm D call. Trimming removed 2 bases at V and 8 bases at J, with 16 bases between. The CDR3 runs 15 residues. CDR3 protein: CASSLYQASRDEQFF. Written as DNA, the CDR3 is TGTGCCAGCAGTTTATATCAAGCGTCCCGGGATGAGCAGTTCTTC.